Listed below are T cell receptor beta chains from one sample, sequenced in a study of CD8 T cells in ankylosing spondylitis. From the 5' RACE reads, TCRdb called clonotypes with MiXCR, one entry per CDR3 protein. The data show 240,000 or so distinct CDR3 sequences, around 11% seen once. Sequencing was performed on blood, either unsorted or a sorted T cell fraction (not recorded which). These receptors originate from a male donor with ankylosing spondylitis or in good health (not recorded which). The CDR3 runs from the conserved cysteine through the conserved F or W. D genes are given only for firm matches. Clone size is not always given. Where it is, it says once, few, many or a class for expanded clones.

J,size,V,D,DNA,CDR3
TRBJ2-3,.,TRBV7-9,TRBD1,TGTGCCAGCAGCAGTACGGGACAGGTACCAGATACGCAGTATTTT,CASSSTGQVPDTQYF
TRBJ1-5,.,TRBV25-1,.,TGTGCCAGCAGTGAACTTGGGGATCAGCCCCAGCATTTT,CASSELGDQPQHF
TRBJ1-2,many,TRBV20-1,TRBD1,TGCAGTGCTAACCTGGACAGGGGGCTTGATGGCTACACCTTC,CSANLDRGLDGYTF
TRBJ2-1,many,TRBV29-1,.,TGCAGCGTCTACCCCGGGGGTCATGATGAGCAGTTCTTC,CSVYPGGHDEQFF
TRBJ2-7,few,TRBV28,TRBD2,TGTGCCAGCAGTTTATCAGCGGGGGCCTACGAGCAGTACTTC,CASSLSAGAYEQYF
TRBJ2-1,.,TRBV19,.,TGTGCCAGTAGCAACAGGTTCCATGAGCAGTTCTTC,CASSNRFHEQFF
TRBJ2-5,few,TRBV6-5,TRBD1,TGTGCCAGCAGTTTAACCGGGACAGGGATAGAGACCCAGTACTTC,CASSLTGTGIETQYF
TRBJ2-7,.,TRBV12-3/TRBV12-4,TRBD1,TGTGCCAGCAGTCAGGGGGCGAACGGCGAGCAGTACTTC,CASSQGANGEQYF
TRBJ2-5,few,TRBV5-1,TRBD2,TGCGCCAGCAGCTTGGACGCGGGGGAGGAAGAGACCCAGTACTTC,CASSLDAGEEETQYF
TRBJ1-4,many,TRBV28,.,TGTGCCAGCAGTTTACGGCTGGGTAGTGAAAAACTGTTTTTT,CASSLRLGSEKLFF
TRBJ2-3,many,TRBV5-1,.,TGCGCCAGCAGCCCGAGCCGCGACAGCACAGATACGCAGTATTTT,CASSPSRDSTDTQYF
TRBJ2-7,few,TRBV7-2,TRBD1,TGTGCCAGCAGCTCGGGACAGCCCTACGAGCAGTACTTC,CASSSGQPYEQYF
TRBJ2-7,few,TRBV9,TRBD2,TGTGCCAGCAGCCTGGGGTCGGCTAGCGGACTACGAGAGCAGTACTTC,CASSLGSASGLREQYF
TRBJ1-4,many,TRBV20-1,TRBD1,TGCAGTGCTAGAGCTCCGGGACAGATTCTGTTTTTT,CSARAPGQILFF
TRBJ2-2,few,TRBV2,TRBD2,TGTGCCGTCCTAGCGGGAGTTGAGACCGGGGAGCTGTTTTTT,CAVLAGVETGELFF
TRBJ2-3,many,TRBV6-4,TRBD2,TGTGCCAGCAGTGACTCGACTAGCGGGAGCACAGATACGCAGTATTTT,CASSDSTSGSTDTQYF
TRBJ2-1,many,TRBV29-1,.,TGCAGCGTTGATAATATGGTCCGCAATGAGCAGTTCTTC,CSVDNMVRNEQFF
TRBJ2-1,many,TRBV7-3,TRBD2,TGTGCCAGCAGTTTTACCTCCGGGACTACCTACAATGAGCAGTTCTTC,CASSFTSGTTYNEQFF
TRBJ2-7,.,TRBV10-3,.,TGTGCCATCAGTGAACCCTCGGGGCCCCGTTCCTACGAGCAGTACTTC,CAISEPSGPRSYEQYF
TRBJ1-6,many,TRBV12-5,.,TGTGCTAGTGGTTTGGAAAGAAAAGACAGTATTTCACCCCTCCACTTT,CASGLERKDSISPLHF
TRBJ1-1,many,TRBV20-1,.,TGCAGTGCTAGAGCCAGTTGGGACACTGAAGCTTTCTTT,CSARASWDTEAFF
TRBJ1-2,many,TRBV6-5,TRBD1,TGTGCCAGCAGTTACCACTCGGGACAGGGGAACTATGGCTACACCTTC,CASSYHSGQGNYGYTF
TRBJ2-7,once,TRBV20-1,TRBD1,TGCAGTGCTAGAGATTGGCTAGGACAGGGGGACCCCTACGCGCAGTACTTC,CSARDWLGQGDPYAQYF
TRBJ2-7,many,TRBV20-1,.,TGCAGTGCAAGCCCCCCAGGGGCGATAGGCCTCGAGCAGTACTTC,CSASPPGAIGLEQYF
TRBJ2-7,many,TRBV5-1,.,TGCGCCAGTGACCAACATAGGCAGTACTTC,CASDQHRQYF